This paragraph covers one TCR beta chain sequence. The data are from a study of blood T cell repertoires in COVID-19. Only in-frame clones appear in the TCRdb table, and some are missing; sequencing was by immunoSEQ multiplex PCR. Of approximately 22,000 clones listed, about 81% are singletons. The receptor's source is a woman in her seventies with COVID-19, enrolled during active disease. The sequenced material came from peripheral blood.

CDR3 sequence reads: CASSLGEGAGEAFF. The CDR3 region has the DNA TGTGCCAGCAGCTTGGGAGAGGGGGCTGGTGAAGCTTTCTTT. This rearrangement joins TRBV5-6 to TRBJ1-1; 7 bases are shared with TRBD1. Germline CDR1 SGHDT, CDR2 YYEEEE. After removal of 0 bases from V and 7 bases from J, the junction contained 6 bases not matched to a gene. This CDR3 comprises 14 residues.